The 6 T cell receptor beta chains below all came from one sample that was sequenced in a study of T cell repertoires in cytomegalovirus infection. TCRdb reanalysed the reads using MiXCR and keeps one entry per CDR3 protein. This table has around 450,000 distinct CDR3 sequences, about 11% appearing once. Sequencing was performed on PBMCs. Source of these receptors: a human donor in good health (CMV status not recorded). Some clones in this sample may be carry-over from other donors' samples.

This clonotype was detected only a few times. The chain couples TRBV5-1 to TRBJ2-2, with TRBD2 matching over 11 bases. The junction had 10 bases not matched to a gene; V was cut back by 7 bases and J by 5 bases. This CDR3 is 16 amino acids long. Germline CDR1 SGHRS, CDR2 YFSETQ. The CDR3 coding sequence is TGCGCCAGCCTCCCTACTAGCGGGAGTTGGACCGGGGAGCTGTTTTTT. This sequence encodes CASLPTSGSWTGELFF.

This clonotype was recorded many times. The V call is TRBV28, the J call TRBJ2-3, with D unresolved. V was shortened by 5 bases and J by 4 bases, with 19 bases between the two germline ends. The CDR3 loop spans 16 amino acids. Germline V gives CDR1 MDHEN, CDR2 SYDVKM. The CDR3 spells CASSLGSSSRADTQYF. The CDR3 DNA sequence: TGTGCCAGCAGTCTGGGCTCTAGTAGTAGGGCAGATACGCAGTATTTT.

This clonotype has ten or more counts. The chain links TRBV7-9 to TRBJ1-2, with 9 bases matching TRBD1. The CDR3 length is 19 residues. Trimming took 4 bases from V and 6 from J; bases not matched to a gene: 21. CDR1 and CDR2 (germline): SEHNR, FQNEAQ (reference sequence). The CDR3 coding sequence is TGTGCCAGCAGCTCTCTACCCGGGGCAAACCGGGACAGGGAGGATGGCTACACCTTC. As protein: CASSSLPGANRDREDGYTF.

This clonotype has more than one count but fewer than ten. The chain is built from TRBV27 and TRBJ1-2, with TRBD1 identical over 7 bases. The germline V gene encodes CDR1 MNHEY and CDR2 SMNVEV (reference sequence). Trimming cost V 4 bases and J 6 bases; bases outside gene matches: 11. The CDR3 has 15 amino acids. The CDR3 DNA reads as TGTGCCAGCAGTTCGCTACAGGGGTCGGGGGATGGCTACACCTTC. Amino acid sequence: CASSSLQGSGDGYTF.

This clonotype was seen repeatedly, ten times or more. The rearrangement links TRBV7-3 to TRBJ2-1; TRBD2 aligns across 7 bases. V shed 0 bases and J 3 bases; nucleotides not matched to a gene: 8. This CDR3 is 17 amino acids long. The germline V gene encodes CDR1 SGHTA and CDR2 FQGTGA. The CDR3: CASSLTIPGGIYNEQFF. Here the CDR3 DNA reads TGTGCCAGCAGCTTAACGATTCCGGGAGGAATCTACAATGAGCAGTTCTTC.

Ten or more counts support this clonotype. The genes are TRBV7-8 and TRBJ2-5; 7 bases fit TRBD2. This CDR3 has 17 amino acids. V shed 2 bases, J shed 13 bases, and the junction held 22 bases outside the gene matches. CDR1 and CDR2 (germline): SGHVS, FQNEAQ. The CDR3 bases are TGTGCCAGCAGCTTACCCCCCTGGGGCGCGGGAGTAAGTTTACCGTACTTC. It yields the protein CASSLPPWGAGVSLPYF.